The sequence of this T cell receptor beta chain was determined in a study of blood T cell repertoires in COVID-19. Study-wide context: Italy, Spain and the United States were the sources of the convalescent and acute COVID-19 samples.

The length of the CDR3 is 15 residues. Trimming left V 5 bases short and J 3 bases short, with 17 bases between. Germline assignment: CDR1 LNHDA and CDR2 SQIVND (reference sequence). Cohort placement rested on clinical history that participants reported themselves. The authors' processing: Nucleated cell counts were estimated from reference gene primer amplification. The table came from immunoSEQ multiplex PCR; TCRdb's copy has only in-frame clones and leaves some out. That table gives V, J and clone size, and the DNA gave D and trimming. Of approximately 360,000 clones listed, about 90% were seen once; the top ten hold roughly 2%.

This TCR was recovered from a man between 40 and 49 years old in a cohort exposed to, infected with or recovered from COVID-19 (not recorded which). Sequencing was done on a sample of PBMCs or T cells enriched from blood (not recorded which). J is TRBJ2-7 and V is TRBV19; D is perhaps TRBD2 (6 bases). CDR3 loop: CASSPIAASSYEQYF. In nucleotides, the CDR3 is TGTGCCAGTAGTCCAATAGCGGCTTCAAGCTACGAGCAGTACTTC.